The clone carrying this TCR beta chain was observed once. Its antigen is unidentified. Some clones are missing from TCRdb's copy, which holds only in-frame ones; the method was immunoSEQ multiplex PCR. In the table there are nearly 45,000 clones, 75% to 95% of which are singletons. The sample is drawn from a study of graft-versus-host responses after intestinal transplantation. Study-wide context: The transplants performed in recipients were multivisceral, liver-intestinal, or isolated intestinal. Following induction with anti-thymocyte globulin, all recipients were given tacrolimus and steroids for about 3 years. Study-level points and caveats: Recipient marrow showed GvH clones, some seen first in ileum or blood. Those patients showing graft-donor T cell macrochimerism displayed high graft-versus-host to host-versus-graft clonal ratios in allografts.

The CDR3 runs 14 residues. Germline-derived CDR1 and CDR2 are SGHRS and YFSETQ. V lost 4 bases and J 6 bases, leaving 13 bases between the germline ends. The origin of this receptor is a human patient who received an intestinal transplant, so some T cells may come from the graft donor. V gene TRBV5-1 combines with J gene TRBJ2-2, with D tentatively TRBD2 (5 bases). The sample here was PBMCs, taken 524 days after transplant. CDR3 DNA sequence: TGCGCCAGCAGCGACGTTCTAGCCGCCGGGGAGCTGTTTTTT. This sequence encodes CASSDVLAAGELFF. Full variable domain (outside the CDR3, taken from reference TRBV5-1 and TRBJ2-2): KAGVTQTPRYLIKTRGQQVTLSCSPISGHRSVSWYQQTPGQGLQFLFEYFSETQRNKGNFPGRFSGRQFSNSRSEMNVSTLELGDSALYLCASSDVLAAGELFFGEGSRLTVL.